The present TCR beta chain was sequenced within a study of blood T cells in healthy people across ages. In regard to this clonotype: Its antigen is still unknown.

Whole-study findings and limits: Possibly, changes in expanded clonotypes were confounded because donor CMV status was unknown. A strong correlation was seen between TCR beta diversity and naive T cell percentage.

It was with a sample-barcoded 5' primer and a J-beta primer mix that a second PCR of roughly 7 to 12 cycles was run. TCRdb processed the 5' RACE reads anew with MiXCR; each CDR3 protein has one entry. Found here are about 970,000 distinct CDR3 sequences, about 53% of them singletons; the top ten hold over 20%. Germline V gives CDR1 KGHDR, CDR2 SFDVKD. The CDR3 totals 15 residues. V shed 0 bases and J 10 bases; nucleotides not matched to a gene: 4. The chain has TRBV24-1 and TRBJ2-1; 11 nucleotides align to TRBD2. Sequencing was done on a sample of blood. This TCR derives from a woman in her sixties in good health. CDR3 sequence reads: CATSDLSSGRREQFF. DNA of the CDR3: TGTGCCACCAGTGATTTGTCTAGCGGGAGGAGGGAGCAGTTCTTC.